This paragraph reports one T cell receptor (beta chain). The antigen remains unidentified. This specimen comes from a study of cytomegalovirus exposure and HLA in healthy donors. Study-wide context: Among roughly 180 million T cells, an earlier analysis found 120 million or so unique TCR beta sequences.

13 Jbeta primers and 60 Vbeta primers were used for the PCR. The assay was immunoSEQ multiplex PCR, and TCRdb's table has in-frame clones only and misses some. The top ten clones hold about 0.82% of a sample with about 170,000 clones, roughly 80% of them seen once. General study findings and limits: Solely CMV serostatus was available to characterize immune exposure. A missense variant in DCLRE1C was later tied to TCR beta V- and J-gene trimming.

CDR3 length equals 15 residues. The V end lost 1 base, the J end lost 4 bases, and 11 bases lay between the germline ends. Germline-derived CDR1 and CDR2 are SGHRS and YFSETQ. This chain uses TRBV5-1 with TRBJ2-2, with D perhaps matching TRBD2 (7 bases). This receptor was obtained from a woman aged 18-35 years in good health and CMV-seronegative. Sequencing used PBMCs. CDR3 in DNA: TGCGCCAGCAGCTTGTGGGGGGGGGCCACCGGGGAGCTGTTTTTT. Protein sequence: CASSLWGGATGELFF.